This is a list of T cell receptor beta chains from one sample in a study of OX40 agonist ivuxolimab in advanced cancers. The method was immunoSEQ multiplex PCR; TCRdb's version includes in-frame clones alone and lacks a portion of them. The sample yields roughly 70,000 clones, roughly 80% seen once. The source material was CD4+ or CD8+ T cells sorted from blood, sampled in a trial of the OX40 agonist ivuxolimab. These receptors were collected from an adult with an advanced solid tumor such as melanoma, head and neck, liver or kidney cancer. Both conserved end residues are part of each CDR3. The D gene is left open where the match is weak. A clone size is listed for some rows: how often the clone was seen (once, few, many), or a class if it is expanded.

>TRBJ1-6|-|TRBD1|TRBV11-2
CASSLNQGAYSPLHF
TGTGCCAGCAGCTTAAATCAGGGGGCGTACTCACCCCTCCACTTT
>TRBJ2-6|few|-|TRBV6-1
CASSPRGSGANVLTF
TGTGCCAGCAGTCCCCGGGGGTCTGGGGCCAACGTCCTGACTTTC
>TRBJ1-3|-|TRBD1|TRBV6-5
CASSLTGGEGNTIYF
TGTGCCAGCAGTTTAACAGGGGGCGAAGGAAACACCATATATTTT
>TRBJ2-2|-|TRBD2|TRBV7-8
CASSPRLAGGMVFF
TGTGCCAGCAGCCCACGCCTAGCGGGGGGAATGGTGTTTTTT
>TRBJ2-2|-|TRBD1|TRBV29-1
CSVYRGANTGELFF
TGCAGCGTTTACAGGGGTGCGAACACCGGGGAGCTGTTTTTT
>TRBJ1-1|few|TRBD1|TRBV29-1
CSGGQGASNTEAFF
TGCAGCGGCGGACAGGGGGCGAGTAACACTGAAGCTTTCTTT
>TRBJ2-3|-|TRBD2|TRBV5-1
CASSLTSGGSTDTQYF
TGCGCCAGCAGCTTGACTAGCGGGGGCTCCACAGATACGCAGTATTTT
>TRBJ2-7|-|-|TRBV7-8
CASSTHSGEQYF
TGTGCCAGCAGCACCCACAGCGGCGAGCAGTACTTC
>TRBJ2-2|-|-|TRBV5-6
CASSLQAREELFF
TGTGCCAGCAGCTTGCAGGCGAGGGAGGAGCTGTTTTTT
>TRBJ2-7|-|-|TRBV19
CASSMRSRTYEQYF
TGTGCCAGTAGTATGAGGTCGCGGACCTACGAGCAGTACTTC
>TRBJ1-2|-|-|TRBV5-5
CASSLADRRLAHYGYTF
TGTGCCAGCAGCTTGGCCGATAGGCGGCTAGCGCACTATGGCTACACCTTC
>TRBJ1-1|-|-|TRBV19
CASSWGNTEAFF
TGTGCCAGTAGCTGGGGGAACACTGAAGCTTTCTTT
>TRBJ2-7|few|-|TRBV11-3
CASSLDSLSSYEQYF
TGTGCCAGCAGCTTGGACAGCTTGAGCTCCTACGAGCAGTACTTC
>TRBJ2-3|-|-|TRBV5-1
CASSLDTTTDTQYF
TGCGCCAGCAGCTTGGATACTACAACAGATACGCAGTATTTT
>TRBJ1-1|-|-|TRBV29-1
CSGGGGGYEAFF
TGCAGCGGGGGGGGAGGGGGTTATGAAGCTTTCTTT
>TRBJ2-3|-|-|TRBV5-4
CASSLDGRESDTQYF
TGTGCCAGCAGCTTGGATGGCAGAGAGTCAGATACGCAGTATTTT
>TRBJ1-6|few|-|TRBV6-5
CASSYWGGEESPLHF
TGTGCCAGCAGTTACTGGGGAGGGGAGGAATCACCCCTCCACTTT
>TRBJ2-4|-|-|TRBV5-6
CASSFPPGNRVNIQYF
TGTGCCAGCAGCTTCCCTCCGGGGAACAGGGTGAACATTCAGTACTTC
>TRBJ1-5|-|-|TRBV18
CASSRAGGEGGNQPQHF
TGTGCCAGCTCACGAGCCGGGGGCGAGGGGGGCAATCAGCCCCAGCATTTT
>TRBJ2-2|-|-|TRBV6-1
CASSVTSTGELFF
TGTGCCAGCAGCGTGACCTCCACCGGGGAGCTGTTTTTT
>TRBJ2-1|-|-|TRBV9
CASSVGGRENHNEQFF
TGTGCCAGCAGCGTGGGTGGCAGGGAGAACCACAATGAGCAGTTCTTC
>TRBJ2-7|-|-|TRBV2
CASGGPNEQYF
TGTGCCAGCGGGGGGCCCAACGAGCAGTACTTC
>TRBJ2-1|-|TRBD2|TRBV29-1
CSGVRRLAGNEQFF
TGCAGCGGGGTCCGTAGGCTAGCGGGGAATGAGCAGTTCTTC
>TRBJ2-1|-|-|TRBV7-7
CASSSGFSYNEQFF
TGTGCCAGCAGCTCGGGGTTCTCCTACAATGAGCAGTTCTTC
>TRBJ1-2|-|-|TRBV5-1
CASSLGGHDGYGYTF
TGCGCCAGCAGCTTGGGGGGACACGACGGCTATGGCTACACCTTC
>TRBJ2-3|-|-|TRBV2
CASSAGTETSTDTQYF
TGTGCCAGCAGTGCTGGGACGGAGACTAGCACAGATACGCAGTATTTT
>TRBJ2-7|-|-|TRBV21-1
CASSDYVAPYEQYF
TGTGCCAGCAGCGATTACGTAGCCCCTTACGAGCAGTACTTC
>TRBJ1-3|-|-|TRBV30
CAWSATGGVRNTIYF
TGTGCCTGGAGTGCCACGGGGGGCGTCCGAAACACCATATATTTT
>TRBJ1-1|-|-|TRBV6-5
CASSFAGRTNTEAFF
TGTGCCAGCAGTTTTGCAGGGCGGACGAACACTGAAGCTTTCTTT
>TRBJ1-5|-|-|TRBV2
CASRRGVRDQPQHF
TGTGCCAGCAGGCGGGGGGTGAGGGATCAGCCCCAGCATTTT
>TRBJ2-7|-|-|TRBV6-1
CASSPLLGATYEQYF
TGTGCCAGCAGCCCATTGCTTGGGGCTACCTACGAGCAGTACTTC
>TRBJ2-5|once|-|TRBV7-7
CASSLGGAEETQYF
TGTGCCAGCAGCTTGGGGGGGGCCGAAGAGACCCAGTACTTC
>TRBJ2-5|-|TRBD1|TRBV15
CATSRDSPGQGGETQYF
TGTGCCACCAGCAGAGACTCCCCGGGACAGGGAGGGGAGACCCAGTACTTC
>TRBJ1-5|-|-|TRBV19
CASNDLSNQPQHF
TGTGCCAGTAACGACCTTAGCAATCAGCCCCAGCATTTT
>TRBJ2-5|-|-|TRBV7-2
CASSSAGAESGTQYF
TGTGCCAGCAGCTCCGCGGGTGCGGAGTCCGGGACCCAGTACTTC
>TRBJ1-3|-|TRBD1|TRBV19
CASRGDRTSGNTIYF
TGTGCCAGTAGGGGGGACAGGACGAGCGGAAACACCATATATTTT
>TRBJ2-3|-|-|TRBV7-2
CASSFRGTDTQYF
TGTGCCAGCAGCTTCCGTGGCACAGATACGCAGTATTTT
>TRBJ2-7|-|-|TRBV19
CASSMVGARYEQYF
TGTGCCAGTAGTATGGTGGGGGCGAGGTACGAGCAGTACTTC
>TRBJ2-2|-|-|TRBV4-1
CASSQPSTGELFF
TGCGCCAGCAGCCAGCCCAGTACCGGGGAGCTGTTTTTT
>TRBJ1-5|-|TRBD1|TRBV2
CASSPGTGSQPQHF
TGTGCCAGCAGCCCTGGGACAGGGAGTCAGCCCCAGCATTTT
>TRBJ1-6|-|-|TRBV18
CASSPRRQSLTPLHF
TGTGCCAGCTCACCGAGGCGACAGTCCCTAACACCCCTCCACTTT
>TRBJ1-6|-|-|TRBV5-1
CASSGGQGPGDSDLHF
TGCGCCAGCAGCGGGGGGCAGGGGCCCGGGGATTCGGACCTCCACTTT
>TRBJ1-6|once|-|TRBV5-5
CASSLAGGSSYNSPLHF
TGTGCCAGCAGCTTGGCCGGTGGGAGCTCCTATAATTCACCCCTCCACTTT
>TRBJ2-1|-|TRBD2|TRBV7-2
CASSLLAGVGYNEQFF
TGTGCCAGCAGCCTTCTAGCGGGGGTGGGTTACAATGAGCAGTTCTTC
>TRBJ1-5|-|-|TRBV6-1
CASSAADFNQPQHF
TGTGCCAGCAGCGCAGCGGATTTCAATCAGCCCCAGCATTTT
>TRBJ1-1|-|-|TRBV28
CASSFTGNTEAFF
TGTGCCAGCAGTTTTACAGGGAACACTGAAGCTTTCTTT
>TRBJ2-7|-|TRBD2|TRBV9
CAPRGGAGCEQYF
TGTGCCCCACGGGGGGGGGCAGGGTGCGAGCAGTACTTC
>TRBJ1-5|-|-|TRBV2
CASVPGPNPNQPQHF
TGTGCCAGCGTACCGGGCCCCAACCCCAATCAGCCCCAGCATTTT
>TRBJ2-1|-|TRBD1|TRBV6-1
CASSADRFYNEQFF
TGTGCCAGCAGTGCGGACAGGTTTTACAATGAGCAGTTCTTC
>TRBJ2-7|-|-|TRBV5-1
CASSPSAGAPYEQYF
TGCGCCAGCAGCCCGAGCGCGGGGGCCCCCTACGAGCAGTACTTC
>TRBJ1-1|-|-|TRBV6-5
CASSPRGGLNTEAFF
TGTGCCAGCAGTCCCCGCGGGGGGTTGAACACTGAAGCTTTCTTT
>TRBJ2-5|-|-|TRBV5-1
CASSSPGGIATMRETQYF
TGCGCCAGCAGCTCCCCCGGTGGGATAGCGACCATGCGGGAGACCCAGTACTTC
>TRBJ1-1|-|-|TRBV6-5
CASSYREDTEAFF
TGTGCCAGCAGTTACAGGGAGGACACTGAAGCTTTCTTT
>TRBJ2-7|-|-|TRBV7-6
CASSLMVAGMGYEQYF
TGTGCCAGCAGCTTAATGGTGGCGGGGATGGGCTACGAGCAGTACTTC
>TRBJ1-2|few|TRBD1|TRBV2
CASLLPGTGENGYTF
TGTGCCAGCTTATTACCCGGGACAGGAGAGAATGGCTACACCTTC
>TRBJ2-3|-|TRBD2|TRBV11-2
CASSLFLTGGSTDTQYF
TGTGCCAGCAGCTTATTCTTAACGGGGGGAAGCACAGATACGCAGTATTTT
>TRBJ2-7|-|-|TRBV5-4
CASSLGYEQYF
TGTGCCAGCAGCTTGGGATACGAGCAGTACTTC
>TRBJ1-5|-|TRBD1|TRBV30
CAWRGPLGTENQPQHF
TGTGCCTGGAGGGGACCCCTCGGGACAGAAAATCAGCCCCAGCATTTT
>TRBJ2-7|-|-|TRBV28
CASSLAPGQGSYEQYF
TGTGCCAGCAGTTTAGCCCCGGGACAAGGCTCCTACGAGCAGTACTTC
>TRBJ2-2|-|TRBD2|TRBV27
CASSPQGAGVDTGELFF
TGTGCCAGCAGTCCCCAAGGGGCGGGGGTAGACACCGGGGAGCTGTTTTTT